This TCR beta chain originates from a study of T cell responses to AZD1222 COVID-19 vaccine. Study-level results: Distributed over spike, vaccine-associated CD4 TCRs predominated at 160-218 and 743-854. Seropositive AZD1222 recipients at baseline numbered only five or six.

Libraries were prepared by immunoSEQ multiplex PCR; TCRdb keeps only in-frame clonotypes and omits some of them. This table holds some 110,000 clones, about 82% found once. A remark on this clone: What it recognizes is unknown.

The length of the CDR3 is 13 residues. Germline CDR1 and CDR2: LGHNA and YSLEER. V was pared by 3 bases and J by 8 bases, with 13 bases between. V is TRBV4-3 and J is TRBJ1-1; D gene ambiguous. Material: peripheral blood, obtained 28 days after the second AZD1222 dose. The sequence was obtained from an adult who received the AZD1222 COVID-19 vaccine. The CDR3 here is CASSQRWEREAFF. Here the CDR3 DNA reads TGCGCCAGCAGCCAGCGCTGGGAGAGAGAAGCTTTCTTT.